Following are 28 T cell receptor beta chains from one sample sequenced in a study of T cells of healthy individuals. MiXCR, applied by TCRdb to the 5' RACE reads, yields one record per CDR3 protein. Of tens of thousands of distinct CDR3 sequences in the sample, 15% to 20% were seen once. The receptor source for this set is a human donor in good health.

Many counts were recorded for this clonotype. In nucleotides, the CDR3 is TGTGCCACCAGTGATCTCCTTACTTCCAATGAGCAGTTCTTC. It yields the protein CATSDLLTSNEQFF. The gene calls are TRBV24-1 and TRBJ2-1, with D unresolved. Trimming cost V 3 bases and J 6 bases, with 11 bases left between them. Germline V gives CDR1 KGHDR, CDR2 SFDVKD. The CDR3 spans 14 residues.

The table lists this clonotype with many counts. The chain uses TRBV5-6 and TRBJ1-1; the match to TRBD1 covers 7 bases. CDR3 length equals 13 residues. Germline-derived CDR1 and CDR2 are SGHDT and YYEEEE. Trimming cost V 3 bases and J 5 bases; bases outside gene matches: 4. The CDR3 region is CASSSTGRTEAFF. In DNA, the CDR3 is TGTGCCAGCAGCTCGACAGGGAGGACTGAAGCTTTCTTT.

Many counts were recorded for this clonotype. J is TRBJ1-2 and V is TRBV25-1; D gene ambiguous. Trimming shortened V by 2 bases and J by 4 bases, and 14 bases separated the two germline ends. The CDR3 covers 15 residues. Germline V gene lookup returns CDR1 MGHDK and CDR2 SYGVNS. The CDR3 here is CASSEETWGSYGYTF. CDR3 sequence (DNA): TGTGCCAGCAGTGAAGAAACTTGGGGTAGCTATGGCTACACCTTC.

This clonotype appeared a few times. This chain connects TRBV7-6 to TRBJ1-1, with TRBD1 matching 7 bases. The V segment lost 5 bases and the J segment 2 bases; nucleotides outside the gene matches: 11. CDR3 length: 16 amino acids. Germline CDR1 and CDR2: SGHVS and FNYEAQ. CDR3 sequence reads: CASSANYRGVNTEAFF. The CDR3 DNA follows: TGTGCCAGCAGCGCCAATTACAGGGGCGTCAACACTGAAGCTTTCTTT.

This clonotype was seen repeatedly, ten times or more. This sequence joins TRBV11-2 and TRBJ1-6; tentative D call: TRBD1 (5 bases). The CDR3 runs 15 residues. Trimming left V 4 bases short and J 4 bases short, with 11 bases between. In germline, CDR1 is SGHAT, CDR2 FQNNGV. The CDR3 here is CASSSVQVYNSPLHF. The DNA of the CDR3 is TGTGCCAGCAGCTCCGTACAGGTGTATAATTCACCCCTCCACTTT.

This clonotype was counted between two and nine times. The rearrangement links TRBV11-2 to TRBJ1-3, with D possibly being TRBD1 (5 bases). Trimming took 3 bases from V and 2 from J, leaving 17 bases between them. The germline V gene has CDR1 SGHAT and CDR2 FQNNGV. The CDR3 totals 17 residues. The CDR3 DNA reads TGTGCCAGCAGCTTGTGGGACCGGGACGGAACTGGAAACACCATATATTTT. It encodes CASSLWDRDGTGNTIYF.

This clonotype was counted ten times or more. V is TRBV9 and J is TRBJ2-3; 7 nucleotides line up with TRBD2. Germline V CDR1 and CDR2: SGDLS, YYNGEE. CDR3 length: 14 amino acids. V was pared by 1 base and J by 9 bases, with 8 bases of the junction left unmatched. CDR3 sequence reads: CASSVRTREGTQYF. The DNA of the CDR3 is TGTGCCAGCAGCGTAAGGACTAGGGAGGGAACGCAGTATTTT.

This chain uses TRBV6-6 with TRBJ2-3; the D call may be TRBD1 or TRBD2 (6 bases each). CDR1 and CDR2 (germline): MNHNY, SVGAGI (reference sequence). Trimming removed 5 bases from V and 6 bases from J, with 15 bases in between. The CDR3 consists of 14 residues. DNA of the CDR3: TGTGCCAGCAGTAGGGGGGCCCCGGGGGATACGCAGTATTTT. As protein: CASSRGAPGDTQYF.

In this sample, this clonotype turned up a few times. V gene TRBV7-9 combines with J gene TRBJ2-3; 12 nucleotides align to TRBD2. The ends lost 5 bases at V and 2 bases at J; junction bases unmatched: 5. This CDR3 has 16 amino acids. The germline CDR1 and CDR2 sequences are SEHNR and FQNEAQ (reference sequence). The CDR3 nucleotides are TGTGCCAGCAGCCCACGACTAGCGGGGGACACAGATACGCAGTATTTT. Its protein is CASSPRLAGDTDTQYF.

This clonotype appeared a few times. This could be a read error, since a much larger clone is one nucleotide away. This chain links TRBV23-1 with TRBJ1-5; no clear D gene. TRBV23-1 is an ORF; its function is uncertain. CDR3 size: 11 residues. The V end was cut by 6 bases, the J end by 10 bases, with 10 bases between. CDR3 sequence (DNA): TGCGCCAGCAGCCAACGTTGCCCCCAGCATTTT. Its protein is CASSQRCPQHF.

The J gene is TRBJ1-1, the V gene TRBV6-5; D not resolved. Per germline, CDR1 MNHEY and CDR2 SVGAGI. The CDR3 loop spans 14 amino acids. The germline V and J ends were trimmed by 2 bases and 2 bases, with 9 bases remaining between them. In DNA, the CDR3 is TGTGCCAGCAGTTACAGGCAGACCAACACTGAAGCTTTCTTT. It specifies CASSYRQTNTEAFF.

The rearrangement uses TRBV15 and TRBJ2-1, with D perhaps being TRBD1 or TRBD2 (5 bases each). The CDR3 loop spans 15 amino acids. V lost 0 bases, J lost 6 bases, and 12 bases lay in between. Germline-derived CDR1 and CDR2 are LNHNV and YYDKDF (reference sequence). CDR3 residues: CATSREGRVGNEQFF. The CDR3 nucleotides read TGTGCCACCAGCAGAGAGGGACGGGTAGGCAATGAGCAGTTCTTC.

This clonotype was found many times. The chain employs TRBV28 and TRBJ1-4; D is ambiguous. This CDR3 contains 13 residues. V dropped 6 bases and J dropped 2 bases, with 7 bases sitting between them. Germline V gives CDR1 MDHEN, CDR2 SYDVKM. The CDR3 DNA is TGTGCCAGCAGGGGTCCTACTAATGAAAAACTGTTTTTT. This gives the protein CASRGPTNEKLFF. The full variable domain, in which reference TRBV28 and TRBJ1-4 provide the parts outside the CDR3, is DVKVTQSSRYLVKRTGEKVFLECVQDMDHENMFWYRQDPGLGLRLIYFSYDVKMKEKGDIPEGYSVSREKKERFSLILESASTNQTSMYLCASRGPTNEKLFFGSGTQLSVL.

This clonotype was detected only a few times. V usage is TRBV12-3 or TRBV12-4 and J usage is TRBJ2-1; 12 positions agree with TRBD2. V dropped 6 bases and J dropped 1; count of bases not matched to a gene: 13. The length of the CDR3 is 19 residues. CDR3 bases: TGTGCCAGCAGCCCCATAAGGTTGACTAGCGGGGGATCCTACAATGAGCAGTTCTTC. Its translation is CASSPIRLTSGGSYNEQFF.

This clonotype was recorded a few times. The chain joins TRBV20-1 to TRBJ2-7; tentatively, D is TRBD1 (6 bases). The CDR3 is 14 residues long. V shed 3 bases and J shed 0 bases, with 12 bases lying between them. Germline V gene lookup returns CDR1 DFQATT and CDR2 SNEGSKA (reference sequence). CDR3 in DNA: TGCAGTGCTAGTGGGGGCGCTAACTCCTACGAGCAGTACTTC. It translates to CSASGGANSYEQYF.

This clonotype showed up just a few times. This CDR3 is CASSFTQGPPHEQFF. CDR3 DNA sequence: TGTGCCAGCAGCTTCACCCAGGGTCCGCCCCATGAGCAGTTCTTC. The chain joins TRBV7-2 to TRBJ2-1; D perhaps matches TRBD1 (5 bases). V lost 3 bases, J lost 8 bases, and 17 bases lay in between. Germline CDR1 and CDR2: SGHTA and FQGNSA. The CDR3 totals 15 residues. Full variable domain (outside the CDR3, taken from reference TRBV7-2 and TRBJ2-1): GAGVSQSPSNKVTEKGKDVELRCDPISGHTALYWYRQSLGQGLEFLIYFQGNSAPDKSGLPSDRFSAERTGGSVSTLTIQRTQQEDSAVYLCASSFTQGPPHEQFFGPGTRLTVL.

The CDR3 sequence is CASSLGRRNQPQHF. The CDR3 DNA reads as TGCGCCAGCAGCCTGGGACGGCGCAATCAGCCCCAGCATTTT. The chain links TRBV4-1 to TRBJ1-5; tentative D call: TRBD1 (5 bases). Germline CDR1 and CDR2: MGHRA and YSYEKL. Trimming removed 4 bases at V and 2 bases at J, with 9 bases between. This CDR3 contains 14 residues.

This clonotype occurred many times. This chain connects TRBV20-1 to TRBJ2-1, with 10 bases identical to TRBD2. This CDR3 is 14 amino acids long. V gave up 3 bases and J gave up 6 bases; unmatched junction bases: 5. Per germline, CDR1 DFQATT and CDR2 SNEGSKA (reference sequence). Written as DNA, the CDR3 is TGCAGTGCTAGCGGACTAGCGGATTTCAATGAGCAGTTCTTC. Its protein product is CSASGLADFNEQFF.

This clonotype showed up just a few times. The rearrangement links TRBV11-2 to TRBJ2-7, with 9 bases lining up with TRBD2. This CDR3 is built from 16 residues. V lost 4 bases, J lost 5 bases, and 12 bases stayed unmatched. From germline, CDR1 is SGHAT and CDR2 FQNNGV. The CDR3 sequence: CASSSTPSGRFNEQYF. In nucleotides, the CDR3 is TGTGCCAGCAGCTCCACGCCAAGCGGGAGGTTCAACGAGCAGTACTTC.

This clonotype was seen a handful of times. The rearrangement joins TRBV11-2 to TRBJ2-3, with D possibly TRBD2 on 7 matching bases. The CDR3 is 15 residues long. Trimming left V 5 bases short and J 3 bases short, with 15 bases between. Germline values: CDR1 SGHAT, CDR2 FQNNGV. The CDR3 protein is CASSQGGGATDTQYF. The DNA of the CDR3 is TGTGCCAGCAGCCAAGGGGGGGGCGCTACAGATACGCAGTATTTT.

This clonotype appeared a few times. This chain connects TRBV7-9 to TRBJ2-1, with TRBD2 matching 8 bases. Germline values: CDR1 SEHNR, CDR2 FQNEAQ (reference sequence). There are 14 residues in the CDR3. Trimming cost V 3 bases and J 6 bases; bases outside gene matches: 4. CDR3 sequence reads: CASSFLAGSNEQFF. The CDR3 DNA sequence: TGTGCCAGCAGCTTTTTAGCGGGGAGCAATGAGCAGTTCTTC. The full variable domain, rest sourced from reference TRBV7-9 and TRBJ2-1, is DTGVSQNPRHKITKRGQNVTFRCDPISEHNRLYWYRQTLGQGPEFLTYFQNEAQLEKSRLLSDRFSAERPKGSFSTLEIQRTEQGDSAMYLCASSFLAGSNEQFFGPGTRLTVL.

This chain connects TRBV20-1 to TRBJ2-1; 7 positions match TRBD2. After removal of 4 bases from V and 0 bases from J, the junction contained 18 bases not matched to a gene. The germline V gene has CDR1 DFQATT and CDR2 SNEGSKA (reference sequence). The CDR3 has 19 amino acids. CDR3 nucleotide sequence: TGCAGTGCTAAAGCCCTCGGGGGAGCGGGACCCGCCTCCTACAATGAGCAGTTCTTC. Encoded protein: CSAKALGGAGPASYNEQFF.

This chain uses TRBV7-8 with TRBJ2-7, with 8 positions matching TRBD1. The germline V gene encodes CDR1 SGHVS and CDR2 FQNEAQ. V lost 5 bases, J lost 3 bases, and 18 bases stayed unmatched. The CDR3 length is 18 residues. CDR3: CASSPLTLGRQGNYEQYF. The CDR3 nucleotides read TGTGCCAGCAGCCCCCTCACGTTAGGGCGACAGGGGAACTACGAGCAGTACTTC.

This clonotype was observed many times. CDR3 DNA sequence: TGTGCCAGCATCTGGGGCGGGGAGCTGTTTTTT. Translating gives CASIWGGELFF. The rearrangement uses TRBV5-5 and TRBJ2-2; D not certain. V was cut by 6 bases and J by 7 bases, with 7 bases left in between. Germline CDR1 and CDR2: SGHKS and YYEKEE (reference sequence). CDR3 length: 11 residues.

The J gene is TRBJ2-2, the V gene TRBV30; D gene ambiguous. The CDR3 length is 16 residues. The V gene lost 3 bases and the J gene lost 2 bases, with 16 bases spanning the gap. The germline V gene has CDR1 GTSNPN and CDR2 SVGIG (reference sequence). The CDR3 sequence: CAWSELWLSNTGELFF. The CDR3 DNA reads as TGTGCCTGGAGCGAACTTTGGCTCTCAAACACCGGGGAGCTGTTTTTT.

Comments on this clonotype: Sequence at one end of the junction differs from germline and may be a read error. The rearrangement links TRBV5-5 to TRBJ2-2, with 7 bases that match TRBD1. CDR1 and CDR2 (germline): SGHKS, YYEKEE (reference sequence). This CDR3 contains 14 residues. This CDR3 is CASSLGQPSGELFF. CDR3 bases: TGCGCCAGCAGCCTGGGACAGCCCTCAGGGGAGCTGTTTTTT.

This clonotype has at least ten counts. V gene TRBV6-5 combines with J gene TRBJ2-1; D is possibly TRBD1 (5 bases). Germline CDR1 is MNHEY and CDR2 is SVGAGI. This CDR3 spans 15 amino acids. Trimming removed 7 bases at V and 3 bases at J, with 16 bases between. The chain's CDR3 is CASTLQDPSYNEQFF. DNA for the CDR3: TGTGCCAGCACCCTACAGGACCCTAGCTACAATGAGCAGTTCTTC.

The genes are TRBV12-3 or TRBV12-4 and TRBJ1-4; D ambiguous. V lost 8 bases, J lost 0 bases, and 4 bases lay in between. This CDR3 has 12 amino acids. The CDR3 region is CASGATNEKLFF. The CDR3 nucleotides are TGTGCCAGCGGAGCAACTAATGAAAAACTGTTTTTT.